This record concerns one T cell receptor beta chain sequence. Its matching antigen is unknown. This CDR3 spans 15 amino acids. V dropped 4 bases and J dropped 5; count of bases not matched to a gene: 10. Germline CDR1 and CDR2: SQVTM and ANQGSEA. The entry originates in a study of T cell responses to AZD1222 COVID-19 vaccine. Study findings and constraints: In a largely white British group with more females than males, clonal diversity was possibly underestimated. Unmutated regions of variants are reportedly targeted by nearly half of spike-specific TCRs. A rise in Spike-specific TCR breadth and depth followed two AZD1222 doses.

Libraries were prepared by immunoSEQ multiplex PCR; TCRdb keeps only in-frame clonotypes and omits some of them. The sample holds 150,000 to 200,000 clones, approximately 90% seen once. The V call is TRBV29-1, the J call TRBJ2-7, with 11 bases aligning to TRBD2. The clonotype was recovered from an adult who received the AZD1222 COVID-19 vaccine. Material: peripheral blood, obtained 28 days after the second AZD1222 dose. CDR3 DNA sequence: TGCAGCGTTGCCCCCCGACTAGCGGGATGGCACGAGCAGTACTTC. Translated, it gives CSVAPRLAGWHEQYF.